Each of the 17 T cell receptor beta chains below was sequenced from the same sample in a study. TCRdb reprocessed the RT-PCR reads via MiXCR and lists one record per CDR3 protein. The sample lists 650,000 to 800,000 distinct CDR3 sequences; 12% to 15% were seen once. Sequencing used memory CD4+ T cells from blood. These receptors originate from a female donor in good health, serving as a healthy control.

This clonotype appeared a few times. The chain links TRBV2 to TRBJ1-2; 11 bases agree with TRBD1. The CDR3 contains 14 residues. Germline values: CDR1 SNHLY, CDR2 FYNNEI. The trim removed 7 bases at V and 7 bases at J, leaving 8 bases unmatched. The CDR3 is CASTRDRGSPGYTF. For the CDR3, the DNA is TGTGCCAGCACAAGGGACAGGGGGTCCCCTGGCTACACCTTC.

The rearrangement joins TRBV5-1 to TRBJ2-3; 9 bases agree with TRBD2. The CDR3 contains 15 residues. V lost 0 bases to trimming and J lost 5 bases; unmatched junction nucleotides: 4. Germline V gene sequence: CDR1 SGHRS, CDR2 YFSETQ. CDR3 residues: CASSLVAGALDTQYF. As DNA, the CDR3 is TGCGCCAGCAGCTTGGTAGCGGGAGCCCTAGATACGCAGTATTTT.

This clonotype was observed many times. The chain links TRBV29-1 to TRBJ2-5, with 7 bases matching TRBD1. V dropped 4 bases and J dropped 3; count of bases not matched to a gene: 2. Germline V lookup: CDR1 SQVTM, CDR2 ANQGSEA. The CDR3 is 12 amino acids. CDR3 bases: TGCAGCGTTGTTCAGGGGGAAGAGACCCAGTACTTC. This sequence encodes CSVVQGEETQYF.

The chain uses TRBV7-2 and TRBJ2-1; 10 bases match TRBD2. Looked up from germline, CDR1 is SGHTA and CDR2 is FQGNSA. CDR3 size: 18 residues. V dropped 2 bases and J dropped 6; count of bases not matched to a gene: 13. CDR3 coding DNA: TGTGCCAGCAGCTTATCTTATACGGGAAGCGGGAGGGCCAATGAGCAGTTCTTC. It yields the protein CASSLSYTGSGRANEQFF. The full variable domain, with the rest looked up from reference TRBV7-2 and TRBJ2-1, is GAGVSQSPSNKVTEKGKDVELRCDPISGHTALYWYRQSLGQGLEFLIYFQGNSAPDKSGLPSDRFSAERTGGSVSTLTIQRTQQEDSAVYLCASSLSYTGSGRANEQFFGPGTRLTVL.

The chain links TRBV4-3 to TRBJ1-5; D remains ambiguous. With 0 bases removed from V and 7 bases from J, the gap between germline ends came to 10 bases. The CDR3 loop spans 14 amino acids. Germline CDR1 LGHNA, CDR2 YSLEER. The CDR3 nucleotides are TGCGCCAGCAGCCAAGATCTGGGGAGCCAGCCCCAGCATTTT. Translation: CASSQDLGSQPQHF.

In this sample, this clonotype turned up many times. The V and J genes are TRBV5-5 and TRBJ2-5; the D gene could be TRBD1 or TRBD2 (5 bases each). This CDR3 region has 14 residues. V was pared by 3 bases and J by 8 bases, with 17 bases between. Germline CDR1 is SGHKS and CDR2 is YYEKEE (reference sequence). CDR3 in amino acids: CASSWDPVGVTQYF. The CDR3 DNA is TGTGCCAGCAGCTGGGACCCCGTAGGGGTAACCCAGTACTTC. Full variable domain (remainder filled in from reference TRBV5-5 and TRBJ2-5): DAGVTQSPTHLIKTRGQQVTLRCSPISGHKSVSWYQQVLGQGPQFIFQYYEKEERGRGNFPDRFSARQFPNYSSELNVNALLLGDSALYLCASSWDPVGVTQYFGPGTRLLVL.

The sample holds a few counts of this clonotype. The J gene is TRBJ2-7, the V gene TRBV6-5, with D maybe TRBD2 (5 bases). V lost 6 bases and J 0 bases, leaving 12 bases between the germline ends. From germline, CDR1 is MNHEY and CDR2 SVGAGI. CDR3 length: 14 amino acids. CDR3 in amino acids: CASRRERSSYEQYF. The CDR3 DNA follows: TGTGCCAGCAGGAGGGAGAGGAGCTCCTACGAGCAGTACTTC.

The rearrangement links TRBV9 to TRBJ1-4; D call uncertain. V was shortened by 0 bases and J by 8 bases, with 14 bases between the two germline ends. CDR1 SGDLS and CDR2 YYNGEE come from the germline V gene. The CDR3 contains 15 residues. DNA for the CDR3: TGTGCCAGCAGCGTAGGTGGCAGCCTGGGGGAAAAACTGTTTTTT. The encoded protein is CASSVGGSLGEKLFF. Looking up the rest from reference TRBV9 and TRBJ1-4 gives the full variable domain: DSGVTQTPKHLITATGQRVTLRCSPRSGDLSVYWYQQSLDQGLQFLIQYYNGEERAKGNILERFSAQQFPDLHSELNLSSLELGDSALYFCASSVGGSLGEKLFFGSGTQLSVL.

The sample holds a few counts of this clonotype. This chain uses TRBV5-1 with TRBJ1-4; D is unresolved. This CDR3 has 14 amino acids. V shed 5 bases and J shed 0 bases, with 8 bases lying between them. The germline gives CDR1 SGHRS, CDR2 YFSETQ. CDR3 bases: TGCGCCAGCAGACTGGGGACAACTAATGAAAAACTGTTTTTT. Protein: CASRLGTTNEKLFF.

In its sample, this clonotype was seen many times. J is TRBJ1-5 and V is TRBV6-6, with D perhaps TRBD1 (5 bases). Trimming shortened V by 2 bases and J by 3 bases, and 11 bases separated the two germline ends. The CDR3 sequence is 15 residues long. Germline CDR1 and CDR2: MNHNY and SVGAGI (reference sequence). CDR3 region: CASSYQGMNNQPQHF. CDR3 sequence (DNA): TGTGCCAGCAGTTACCAGGGAATGAACAATCAGCCCCAGCATTTT.

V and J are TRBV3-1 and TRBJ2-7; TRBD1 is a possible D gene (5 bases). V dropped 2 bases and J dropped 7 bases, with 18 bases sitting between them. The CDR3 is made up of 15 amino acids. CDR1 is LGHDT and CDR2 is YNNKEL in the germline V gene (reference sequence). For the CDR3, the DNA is TGTGCCAGCAGCCAAAGCCTTGGACACCGTCGTGAGCAGTACTTC. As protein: CASSQSLGHRREQYF.

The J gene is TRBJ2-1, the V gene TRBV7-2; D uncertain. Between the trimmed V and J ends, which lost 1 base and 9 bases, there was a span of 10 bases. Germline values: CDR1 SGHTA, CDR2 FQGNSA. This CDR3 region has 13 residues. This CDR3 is CASSLVFVGEQFF. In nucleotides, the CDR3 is TGTGCCAGCAGCTTAGTATTTGTGGGTGAGCAGTTCTTC.

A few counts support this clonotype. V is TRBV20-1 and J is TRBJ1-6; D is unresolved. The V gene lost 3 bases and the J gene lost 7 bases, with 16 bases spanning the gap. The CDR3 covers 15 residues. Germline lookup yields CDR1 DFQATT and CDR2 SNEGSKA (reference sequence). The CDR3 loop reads CSARTSGGGNSPLHF. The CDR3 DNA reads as TGCAGTGCTAGGACAAGCGGAGGCGGCAATTCACCCCTCCACTTT.

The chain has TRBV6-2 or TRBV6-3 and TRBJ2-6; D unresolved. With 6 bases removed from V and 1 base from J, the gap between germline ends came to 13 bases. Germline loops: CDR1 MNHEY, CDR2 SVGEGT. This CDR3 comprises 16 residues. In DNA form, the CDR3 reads TGTGCCAGCAGCTTGAGAAAGAATTCTGGGGCCAACGTCCTGACTTTC. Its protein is CASSLRKNSGANVLTF.

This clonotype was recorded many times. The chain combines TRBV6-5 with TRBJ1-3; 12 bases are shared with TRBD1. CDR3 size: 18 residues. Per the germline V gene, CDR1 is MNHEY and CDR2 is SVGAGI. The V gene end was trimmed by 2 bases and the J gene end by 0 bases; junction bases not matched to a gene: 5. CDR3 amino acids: CASSYGTGGPSSGNTIYF. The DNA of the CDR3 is TGTGCCAGCAGTTACGGGACAGGGGGCCCCAGCTCTGGAAACACCATATATTTT.

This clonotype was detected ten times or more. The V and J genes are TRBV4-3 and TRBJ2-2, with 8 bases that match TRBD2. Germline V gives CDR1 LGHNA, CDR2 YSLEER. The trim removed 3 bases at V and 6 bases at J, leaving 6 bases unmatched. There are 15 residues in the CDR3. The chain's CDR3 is CASSQPGTSPGELFF. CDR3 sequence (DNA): TGCGCCAGCAGCCAGCCCGGGACTAGTCCCGGGGAGCTGTTTTTT.

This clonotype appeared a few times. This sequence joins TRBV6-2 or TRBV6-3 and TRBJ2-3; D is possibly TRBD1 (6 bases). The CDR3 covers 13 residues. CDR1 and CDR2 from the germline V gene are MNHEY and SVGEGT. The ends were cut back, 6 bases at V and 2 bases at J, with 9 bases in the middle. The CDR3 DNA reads TGTGCCAGCAGCCGGGACACCACAGATACGCAGTATTTT. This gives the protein CASSRDTTDTQYF.